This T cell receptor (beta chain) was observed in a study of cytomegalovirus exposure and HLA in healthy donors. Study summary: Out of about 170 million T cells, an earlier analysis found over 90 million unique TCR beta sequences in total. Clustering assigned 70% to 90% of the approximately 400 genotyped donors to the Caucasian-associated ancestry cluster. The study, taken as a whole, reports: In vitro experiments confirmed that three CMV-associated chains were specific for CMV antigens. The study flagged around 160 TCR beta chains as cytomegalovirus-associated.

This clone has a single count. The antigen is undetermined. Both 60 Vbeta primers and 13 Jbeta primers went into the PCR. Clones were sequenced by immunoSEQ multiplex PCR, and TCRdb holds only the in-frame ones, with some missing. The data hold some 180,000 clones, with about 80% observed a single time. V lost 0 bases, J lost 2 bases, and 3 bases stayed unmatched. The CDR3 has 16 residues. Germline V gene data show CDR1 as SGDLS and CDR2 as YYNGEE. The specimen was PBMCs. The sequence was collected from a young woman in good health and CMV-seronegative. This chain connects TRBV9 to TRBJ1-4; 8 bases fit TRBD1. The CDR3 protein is CASSVVRGPTNEKLFF. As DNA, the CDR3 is TGTGCCAGCAGCGTAGTCAGGGGGCCGACTAATGAAAAACTGTTTTTT.